Presented here are 20 T cell receptor beta chains from one specimen sequenced in a study of shared clonotypes between healthy human individuals. Method: immunoSEQ multiplex PCR; TCRdb's copy keeps in-frame clones and lacks some. The data contain over 2 million clones, about 90% of them singletons. Input material: naive CD4+ T cells from PBMCs. Specified subset: CD45RA+ positively selected. The receptors shown here come from a man in his late teens or twenties in good health. Some clones in this sample may be carry-over from other donors' samples.

As concerns this clone: Because the CDR3's place on the DNA is in doubt, the DNA is left out and the CDR3 is given as listed by TCRdb. The chain links TRBV13 to TRBJ1-6. Germline V gene data show CDR1 as PRHDT and CDR2 as FYEKMQ (reference sequence). The CDR3 totals 22 residues, both ends included. This chain's CDR3 is CASRSRVLQRLGMGPGSSASTF.

This clone was detected only a few times. The chain couples TRBV18 to TRBJ1-1; 10 bases are a match to TRBD1. The J segment lost 4 bases and the V segment lost 3 bases, leaving 8 bases of the junction unmatched. The CDR3 runs to 16 residues. Germline loops: CDR1 KGHSH, CDR2 LQKENI. This CDR3 is CASSPRTGGSGTEAFF. In DNA form, the CDR3 reads TGTGCCAGCTCACCCCGGACAGGGGGAAGTGGCACTGAAGCTTTCTTT.

This clone was seen only once. This chain uses TRBV5-1 with TRBJ2-7; D is unclear. Between the trimmed V and J ends, which lost 6 bases and 0 bases, there was a span of 16 bases. In germline, CDR1 is SGHRS, CDR2 YFSETQ. The length of the CDR3 is 15 residues. CDR3 nucleotides: TGCGCCAGCAACCCCTACCGGTCGAGCTCCTACGAGCAGTACTTC. This translates into CASNPYRSSSYEQYF.

Comment on this clone: The identical CDR3 is also encoded by other nucleotide sequences in the sample. The J gene is TRBJ1-2, the V gene TRBV15, with D tentatively TRBD1 (5 bases). The V and J ends lost 1 base and 8 bases respectively, with 11 bases between them. In germline, CDR1 is LNHNV, CDR2 YYDKDF (reference sequence). The CDR3 spans 13 residues. The CDR3 sequence: CATSRVRGDGYTF. For the CDR3, the DNA is TGTGCCACCAGCAGAGTAAGAGGGGACGGCTACACCTTC.

This chain joins TRBV19 and TRBJ1-2; 8 positions agree with TRBD1. This CDR3 is built from 15 residues. V gave up 5 bases and J gave up 5 bases; unmatched junction bases: 10. Germline lookup yields CDR1 LNHDA and CDR2 SQIVND (reference sequence). The CDR3 region has the DNA TGTGCCAGTAGTGTCGGCGGGACAGGTAGTTATGGCTACACCTTC. Translation: CASSVGGTGSYGYTF.

This chain links TRBV11-2 with TRBJ2-7, with a possible D match to TRBD2 (7 bases). V dropped 4 bases and J dropped 4 bases, with 17 bases sitting between them. The CDR3 is 15 residues long. Germline CDR1 is SGHAT and CDR2 is FQNNGV. Written as DNA, the CDR3 is TGTGCCAGCAGCTCGGAGGGGGGGGCCCGATACGAGCAGTACTTC. Its protein product is CASSSEGGARYEQYF.

This chain joins TRBV6-1 and TRBJ2-1; D is possibly TRBD1 (6 bases). Germline V gives CDR1 MNHNS, CDR2 SASEGT. Trimming pared 7 bases from V and 9 bases from J, leaving 22 bases between. The CDR3 has 15 amino acids. CDR3 nucleotides: TGTGCCAGCATTCCGGGACATGGGGGTTCCGGTGAGCAGTTCTTC. Its protein is CASIPGHGGSGEQFF.

Remarks on this clone: This sample includes further DNA sequences coding for the same CDR3. This rearrangement joins TRBV6-1 to TRBJ2-7, with D tentatively TRBD1 (5 bases). The CDR3 extends over 12 amino acids. CDR1 is MNHNS and CDR2 is SASEGT in the germline V gene. V was clipped by 4 bases and J by 2 bases, with 6 bases between them. As DNA, the CDR3 is TGTGCCAGCAGTGTAGGGGCCTACGAGCAGTACTTC. Protein: CASSVGAYEQYF.

Concerning this clone: Additional DNA sequences in this sample encode the identical CDR3. CDR3 residues: CASSLAPGAETQYF. The CDR3 DNA is TGTGCCAGCAGCTTAGCCCCCGGGGCAGAGACCCAGTACTTC. The gene calls are TRBV7-2 and TRBJ2-5; possibly TRBD1 or TRBD2 for D (5 bases each). CDR3 length equals 14 residues. Germline V gene data show CDR1 as SGHTA and CDR2 as FQGNSA. V lost 0 bases, J lost 4 bases, and 9 bases lay in between.

This clone was seen once. This CDR3 is also generated by other DNA sequences in the sample. The gene calls are TRBV5-1 and TRBJ1-4; unclear D gene. Per the germline V gene, CDR1 is SGHRS and CDR2 is YFSETQ. The CDR3 is 16 residues long. V lost 4 bases, J lost 0 bases, and 13 bases lay in between. The CDR3 DNA follows: TGCGCCAGCAGCATAACCGGCGGCGCAACTAATGAAAAACTGTTTTTT. Encoded protein: CASSITGGATNEKLFF.

V usage is TRBV4-2 and J usage is TRBJ2-7; D gene ambiguous. Germline V gives CDR1 LGHNA, CDR2 YNFKEQ. This CDR3 comprises 15 residues. V lost 0 bases to trimming and J lost 2 bases, with 11 bases between them. CDR3 protein: CASSQDRTLPYEQYF. CDR3 in DNA: TGTGCCAGCAGCCAAGACCGGACCTTGCCCTACGAGCAGTACTTC.

V usage is TRBV6-6 and J usage is TRBJ2-4; D tentatively reads TRBD1 or TRBD2 (5 bases each). The CDR3 contains 16 residues. Trimming removed 0 bases from V and 6 bases from J, with 15 bases in between. The germline gives CDR1 MNHNY, CDR2 SVGAGI (reference sequence). CDR3 region: CASSYSSGRDLNIQYF. In DNA form, the CDR3 reads TGTGCCAGCAGTTACTCATCGGGCAGGGACCTAAACATTCAGTACTTC.

The chain has TRBV9 and TRBJ2-7, with D possibly TRBD2 on 5 matching bases. V gave up 3 bases and J gave up 8 bases, with 15 bases separating them. Germline assignment: CDR1 SGDLS and CDR2 YYNGEE. This CDR3 spans 13 amino acids. In nucleotides, the CDR3 is TGTGCCAGCAGCGATCCGACTAATCTCAAGCAGTACTTC. Translated, it gives CASSDPTNLKQYF.

The CDR3 sequence is CATSRVGIPEQYF. The CDR3 coding sequence is TGTGCCACCAGCAGAGTGGGCATTCCCGAGCAGTACTTC. This chain uses TRBV15 with TRBJ2-7; the D is unclear. Germline-derived CDR1 and CDR2 are LNHNV and YYDKDF (reference sequence). The CDR3 loop spans 13 amino acids. Trimming took 1 base from V and 6 from J, leaving 10 bases between them.

CDR3 amino acids: CASSLRRTGGLGEQFF. CDR3 coding DNA: TGTGCCAGCAGCTTAAGGCGGACGGGAGGGCTTGGTGAGCAGTTCTTC. The chain couples TRBV11-2 to TRBJ2-1; 8 bases match TRBD2. The V gene end was trimmed by 2 bases and the J gene end by 9 bases; junction bases not matched to a gene: 12. Germline V CDR1 and CDR2: SGHAT, FQNNGV. The CDR3 is made up of 16 amino acids.

V is TRBV5-6 and J is TRBJ2-3, with D perhaps matching TRBD2 (6 bases). Deletions cut 5 bases from V and 3 bases from J, with 13 bases between. The CDR3 is 14 residues long. Germline CDR1 and CDR2: SGHDT and YYEEEE. For the CDR3, the DNA is TGTGCCAGCAGTTACTTAGCGGTAACAGATACGCAGTATTTT. Translation gives CASSYLAVTDTQYF.

The chain uses TRBV7-8 and TRBJ1-2; no clear D. Germline CDR1 reads SGHVS; CDR2 reads FQNEAQ. The CDR3 covers 14 residues. V lost 0 bases to trimming and J lost 5 bases, with 10 bases between them. The CDR3 bases are TGTGCCAGCAGCTTAGCGGGAATTCCTTATGGCTACACCTTC. Amino acids: CASSLAGIPYGYTF.

This clone was seen only once. One end of the junction fails to match germline, which may point to a read error. V and J are TRBV7-2 and TRBJ2-2; TRBD1 matches at 7 bases. CDR3 length equals 16 residues. Per germline, CDR1 SGHTA and CDR2 FQGNSA. The CDR3 reads CASRKQGGANTGELFF. Written as DNA, the CDR3 is TGTGCCAGCAGAAAACAAGGGGGCGCGAATACCGGGGAGCTGTTTTTT.

This chain uses TRBV10-2 with TRBJ2-5; possible D gene TRBD2, 5 bases. This CDR3 has 13 residues. Trimming took 6 bases from V and 9 from J, leaving 17 bases between them. Germline V gives CDR1 WSHSY, CDR2 SAAADI. The CDR3 is CASSALSWESQYF. The CDR3 coding sequence is TGCGCCAGCAGCGCCTTAAGTTGGGAGTCCCAGTACTTC.

The chain joins TRBV6-4 to TRBJ2-7; 10 bases are shared with TRBD2. The CDR3 contains 16 residues. The germline V gene has CDR1 MRHNA and CDR2 SNTAGT. V trimming: 10 bases; J trimming: 3 bases; junction bases outside the gene matches: 15. DNA for the CDR3: TGTGCCACCATAGAGACTAGCGGGTATGGGAACTACGAGCAGTACTTC. This gives the protein CATIETSGYGNYEQYF.